This TCR beta chain comes out of a study of neurological immune-mediated disorders. Germline values: CDR1 SGHRS, CDR2 YFSETQ. This CDR3 has 16 residues. Trimming pared 6 bases from V and 1 base from J, leaving 16 bases between. Synthesis of cDNA was carried out by template-switch 5'RACE. The reaction used 10-nucleotide random UMIs. TCRdb reprocessed the 5' RACE reads with MiXCR, giving one entry per CDR3 protein. The sample consists of 93,000 or so distinct CDR3 sequences, 10% to 12% of them appearing once. This clonotype was recorded a few times. The time point here: longitudinal time-point 3. The starting material, 2 million PBMCs stored at -80 C, gave rise to the unsorted libraries.

This TCR derives from a female donor with HTLV-1-associated myelopathy (HAM/TSP). The V call is TRBV5-1, the J call TRBJ2-2; D is ambiguous. The sequenced sample was PBMCs. In DNA form, the CDR3 reads TGCGCCAGCAACTACCTTGGGAAGGGGAACACCGGGGAGCTGTTTTTT. Encoded protein: CASNYLGKGNTGELFF.